There are many counts of the clone carrying this T cell receptor (beta chain). The sample belongs to a study of T-cell memory formation after mild COVID-19. Looking at the study overall: The two donors had largely donor-specific TCR clusters.

TCR alpha and TCR beta cDNA libraries carrying sample barcodes and UMIs were produced by 5'RACE using constant-segment primers. Via MiXCR, TCRdb re-called the 5' RACE reads, giving one row per CDR3 protein. The sample has hundreds of thousands of distinct CDR3 sequences, around 8% seen once. Sequenced input: PBMCs or a T cell subset sorted from them (not recorded which). The TCR comes from a man between 18 and 35 years old who had mild COVID-19 (a few samples of this study predate the infection). Cell type and time point are not known.

The CDR3 DNA reads as TGTGCCAGCAGCCGCGCTAGCACAGATACGCAGTATTTT. As protein: CASSRASTDTQYF. This sequence joins TRBV2 and TRBJ2-3; D is unresolved. The germline gives CDR1 SNHLY, CDR2 FYNNEI. Trimming shortened V by 6 bases and J by 0 bases, and 7 bases separated the two germline ends. CDR3 length equals 13 residues.